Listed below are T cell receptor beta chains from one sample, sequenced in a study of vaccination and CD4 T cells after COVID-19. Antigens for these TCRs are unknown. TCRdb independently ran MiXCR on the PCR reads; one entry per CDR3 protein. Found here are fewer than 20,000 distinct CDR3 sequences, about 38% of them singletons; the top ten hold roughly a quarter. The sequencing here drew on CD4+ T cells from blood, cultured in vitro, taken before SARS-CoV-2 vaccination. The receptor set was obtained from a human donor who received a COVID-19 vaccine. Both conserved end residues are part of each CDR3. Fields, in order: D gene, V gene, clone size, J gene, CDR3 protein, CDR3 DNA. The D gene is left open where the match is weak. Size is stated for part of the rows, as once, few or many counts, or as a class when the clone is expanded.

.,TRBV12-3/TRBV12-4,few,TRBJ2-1,CASSSDRDNEQFF,TGTGCCAGCAGTTCTGACCGCGACAATGAGCAGTTCTTC
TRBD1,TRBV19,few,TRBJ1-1,CASSIDRGTEAFF,TGTGCCAGTAGTATCGACAGGGGGACTGAAGCTTTCTTT
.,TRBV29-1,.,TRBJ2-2,CSVSEGSGELFF,TGCAGCGTTTCAGAAGGGAGCGGGGAGCTGTTTTTT
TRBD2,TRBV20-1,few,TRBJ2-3,CSARGSRLAGSLSTDTQYF,TGCAGTGCTAGAGGATCCCGACTAGCGGGGAGCCTTAGCACAGATACGCAGTATTTT
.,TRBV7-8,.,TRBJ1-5,CASSVGGSGQPQHF,TGTGCCAGCAGCGTGGGGGGGAGTGGGCAGCCCCAGCATTTT
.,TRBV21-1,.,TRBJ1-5,CASSKEGQSCNQPQHF,TGTGCCAGCAGCAAAGAGGGACAGAGCTGCAATCAGCCCCAGCATTTT
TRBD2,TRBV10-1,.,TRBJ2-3,CASSMSSGGLKDTQYF,TGCGCCAGCAGCATGTCTAGCGGCGGACTAAAGGATACGCAGTATTTT
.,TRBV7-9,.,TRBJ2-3,CASSAHRDTDTQYF,TGTGCCAGCAGCGCCCACAGGGACACAGATACGCAGTATTTT
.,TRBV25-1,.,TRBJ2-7,CASSESGAAYEQYF,TGTGCCAGCAGTGAGTCAGGGGCCGCCTACGAGCAGTACTTC
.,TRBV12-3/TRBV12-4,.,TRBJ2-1,CASSNRGGTNSYNEQFF,TGTGCCAGCAGCAATAGGGGGGGGACAAACTCCTACAATGAGCAGTTCTTC
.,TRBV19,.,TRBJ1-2,CASSTGTVTYGYTF,TGTGCCAGTAGTACCGGGACGGTCACGTATGGCTACACCTTC
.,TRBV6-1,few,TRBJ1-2,CASRLQGRNGYGYTF,TGTGCCAGCAGGCTCCAGGGTCGGAATGGCTATGGCTACACCTTC
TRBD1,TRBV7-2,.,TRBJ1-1,CASSSPTGGSEAFF,TGTGCCAGCAGTTCACCGACAGGGGGGTCTGAAGCTTTCTTT
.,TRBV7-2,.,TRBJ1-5,CASSLVVGEGNQPQHF,TGTGCCAGCAGCTTAGTAGTGGGGGAAGGCAATCAGCCCCAGCATTTT
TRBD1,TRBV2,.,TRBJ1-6,CASRGLDRVGSPLHF,TGTGCCAGCAGGGGATTGGACAGGGTTGGGTCACCCCTCCACTTT
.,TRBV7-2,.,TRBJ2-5,CASSLRLQGRSETQYF,TGTGCCAGCAGCTTAAGGCTTCAGGGAAGAAGCGAGACCCAGTACTTC
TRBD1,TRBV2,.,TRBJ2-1,CASSAGQAAYNEQFF,TGTGCCAGCAGTGCCGGACAGGCGGCCTACAATGAGCAGTTCTTC
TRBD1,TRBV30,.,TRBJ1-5,CAWSAGDRGGQPQHF,TGTGCCTGGAGTGCAGGAGACAGGGGAGGGCAGCCCCAGCATTTT
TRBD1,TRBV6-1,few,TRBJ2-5,CAIKGARETQYF,TGTGCCATTAAGGGGGCTCGGGAGACCCAGTACTTC
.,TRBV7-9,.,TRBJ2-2,CASSLNRGGTDTGELFF,TGTGCCAGCAGCCTAAATCGTGGGGGGACAGACACCGGGGAGCTGTTTTTT
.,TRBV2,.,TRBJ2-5,CASSVETQYF,TGTGCCAGCAGTGTGGAGACCCAGTACTTC
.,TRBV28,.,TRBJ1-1,CASRGRVEAFF,TGTGCCAGCAGAGGGAGGGTCGAAGCTTTCTTT
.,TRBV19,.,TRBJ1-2,CASSIGTGLYGYTF,TGTGCCAGTAGTATAGGCACAGGCCTCTATGGCTACACCTTC
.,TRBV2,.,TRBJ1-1,CASSDNGGAGTEAFF,TGTGCCAGCAGTGATAATGGGGGGGCAGGGACTGAAGCTTTCTTT
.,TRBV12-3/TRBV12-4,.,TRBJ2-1,CASSPFFSNEQFF,TGTGCCAGCAGTCCCTTTTTTTCCAATGAGCAGTTCTTC
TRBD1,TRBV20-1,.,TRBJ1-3,CSARPWDRVGNTIYF,TGCAGTGCTAGGCCGTGGGACAGGGTTGGAAACACCATATATTTT
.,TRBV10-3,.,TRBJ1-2,CAISGARQAQRYGYTF,TGTGCCATCAGTGGGGCGAGACAGGCCCAGCGCTATGGCTACACCTTC
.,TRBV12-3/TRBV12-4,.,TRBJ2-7,CASTLGQGYEQYF,TGTGCCAGCACCTTAGGGCAGGGGTACGAGCAGTACTTC
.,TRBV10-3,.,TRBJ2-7,CAISEGTSYEQYF,TGTGCCATCAGCGAGGGAACGTCCTACGAGCAGTACTTC
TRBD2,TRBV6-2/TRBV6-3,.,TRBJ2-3,CASSSAAGGINTQYF,TGTGCCAGCAGTTCCGCGGCGGGGGGGATAAATACGCAGTATTTT
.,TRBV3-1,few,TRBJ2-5,CASSQDRELLQTQYF,TGTGCCAGCAGCCAAGACAGGGAGCTGCTGCAGACCCAGTACTTC
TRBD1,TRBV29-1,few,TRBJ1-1,CSVKRTGLNTEAFF,TGCAGCGTTAAAAGGACAGGGTTGAACACTGAAGCTTTCTTT
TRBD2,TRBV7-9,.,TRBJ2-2,CASSFRGLAGAHTGELFF,TGTGCCAGCAGCTTCAGGGGGCTAGCGGGGGCCCACACCGGGGAGCTGTTTTTT
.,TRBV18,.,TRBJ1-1,CASSPQGMGTEAFF,TGTGCCAGCTCACCACAGGGAATGGGCACTGAAGCTTTCTTT
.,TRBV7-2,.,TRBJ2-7,CASSLGGGRGEQYF,TGTGCCAGCAGCCTGGGGGGGGGCCGGGGCGAGCAGTACTTC
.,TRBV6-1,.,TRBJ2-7,CASSPERDSLYEQYF,TGTGCCAGCAGTCCAGAGCGGGACAGCCTCTACGAGCAGTACTTC
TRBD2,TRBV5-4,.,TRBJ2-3,CASSLWGLAGGQPDTQYF,TGTGCCAGCAGCTTGTGGGGACTAGCGGGGGGGCAGCCAGATACGCAGTATTTT
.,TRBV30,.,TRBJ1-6,CAWSASNSPLHF,TGTGCCTGGAGCGCTAGTAATTCACCCCTCCACTTT
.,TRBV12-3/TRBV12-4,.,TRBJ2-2,CATIQGNTGELFF,TGTGCCACTATACAGGGGAACACCGGGGAGCTGTTTTTT
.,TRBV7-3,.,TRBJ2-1,CASSQLVGWDEQFF,TGTGCCAGCAGCCAACTGGTGGGGTGGGATGAGCAGTTCTTC
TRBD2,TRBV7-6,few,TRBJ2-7,CASSYRTSGYSYEQYF,TGTGCCAGCAGCTACCGGACTAGCGGATACTCCTACGAGCAGTACTTC
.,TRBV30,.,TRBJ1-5,CAWSVGGPGGNQPQHF,TGTGCCTGGAGTGTAGGGGGTCCCGGGGGCAATCAGCCCCAGCATTTT
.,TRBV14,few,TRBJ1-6,CASSQVSVNNSPLHF,TGTGCCAGCAGCCAAGTATCAGTTAATAATTCACCCCTCCACTTT
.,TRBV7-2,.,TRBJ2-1,CASSAGGSPYNEQFF,TGTGCCAGCAGCGCTGGGGGGTCCCCCTACAATGAGCAGTTCTTC
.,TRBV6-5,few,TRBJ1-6,CASSYRNSPLHF,TGTGCCAGCAGTTATCGGAATTCACCCCTCCACTTT
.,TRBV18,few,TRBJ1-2,CASSPSGGAVGYTF,TGTGCCAGCTCACCCTCCGGGGGGGCGGTTGGCTACACCTTC
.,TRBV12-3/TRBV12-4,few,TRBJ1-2,CASSLALSYEGYTF,TGTGCCAGCAGTTTAGCACTTTCTTACGAGGGCTACACCTTC
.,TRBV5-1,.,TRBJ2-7,CASSADRPSGYEQYF,TGCGCCAGCAGCGCCGACAGGCCCTCCGGCTACGAGCAGTACTTC
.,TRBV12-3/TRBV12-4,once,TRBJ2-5,CASSGGRQETQCF,TGTGCCAGCAGCGGAGGGAGGCAAGAGACCCAGTGCTTC
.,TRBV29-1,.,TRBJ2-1,CSAPRANEQFF,TGCAGCGCTCCAAGGGCCAATGAGCAGTTCTTC
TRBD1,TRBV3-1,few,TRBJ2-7,CASSRVGTGAYEQYF,TGTGCCAGCAGTCGGGTCGGGACAGGGGCCTACGAGCAGTACTTC
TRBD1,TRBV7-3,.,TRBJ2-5,CASSPTGGGIREETQYF,TGTGCCAGCAGCCCGACAGGGGGCGGGATTCGGGAAGAGACCCAGTACTTC
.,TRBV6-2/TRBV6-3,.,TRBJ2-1,CASSPWTSPYNEQFF,TGTGCCAGCAGTCCCTGGACGAGTCCCTACAATGAGCAGTTCTTC
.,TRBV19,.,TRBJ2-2,CASSPGPGEGAGELFF,TGTGCCAGTAGTCCCGGTCCGGGGGAAGGTGCCGGGGAGCTGTTTTTT
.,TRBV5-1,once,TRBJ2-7,CASSLDTGPGEQYF,TGCGCCAGCAGCTTGGACACGGGACCGGGCGAGCAGTACTTC
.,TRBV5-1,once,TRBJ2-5,CASSLEGRETQYF,TGCGCCAGCAGCTTGGAAGGGAGGGAGACCCAGTACTTC